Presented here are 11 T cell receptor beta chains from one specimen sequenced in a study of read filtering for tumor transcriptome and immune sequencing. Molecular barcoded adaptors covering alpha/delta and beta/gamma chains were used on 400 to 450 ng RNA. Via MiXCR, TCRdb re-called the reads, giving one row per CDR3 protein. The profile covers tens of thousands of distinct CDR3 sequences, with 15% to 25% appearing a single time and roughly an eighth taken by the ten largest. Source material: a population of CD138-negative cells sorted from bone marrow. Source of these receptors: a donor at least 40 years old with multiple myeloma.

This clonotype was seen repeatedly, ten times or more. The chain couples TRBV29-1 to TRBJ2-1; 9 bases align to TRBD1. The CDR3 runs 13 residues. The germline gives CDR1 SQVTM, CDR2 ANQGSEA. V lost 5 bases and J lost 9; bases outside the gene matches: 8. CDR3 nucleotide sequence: TGCAGCGTTCCCTTACAGGGGGCGGGTGAGCAGTTCTTC. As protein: CSVPLQGAGEQFF.

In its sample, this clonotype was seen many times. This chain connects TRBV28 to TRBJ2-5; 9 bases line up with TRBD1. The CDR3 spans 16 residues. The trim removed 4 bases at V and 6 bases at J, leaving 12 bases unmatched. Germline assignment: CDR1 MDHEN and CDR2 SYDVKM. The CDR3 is CASSSLGTGSRQTQYF. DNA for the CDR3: TGTGCCAGCAGTTCCCTAGGGACAGGGTCACGGCAGACCCAGTACTTC. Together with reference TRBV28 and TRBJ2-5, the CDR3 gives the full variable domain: DVKVTQSSRYLVKRTGEKVFLECVQDMDHENMFWYRQDPGLGLRLIYFSYDVKMKEKGDIPEGYSVSREKKERFSLILESASTNQTSMYLCASSSLGTGSRQTQYFGPGTRLLVL.

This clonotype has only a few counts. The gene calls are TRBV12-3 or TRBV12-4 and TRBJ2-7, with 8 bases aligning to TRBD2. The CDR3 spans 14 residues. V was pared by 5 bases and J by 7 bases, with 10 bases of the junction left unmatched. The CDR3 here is CASSDTGGPVEQYF. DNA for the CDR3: TGTGCCAGCAGTGATACGGGAGGGCCAGTTGAGCAGTACTTC.

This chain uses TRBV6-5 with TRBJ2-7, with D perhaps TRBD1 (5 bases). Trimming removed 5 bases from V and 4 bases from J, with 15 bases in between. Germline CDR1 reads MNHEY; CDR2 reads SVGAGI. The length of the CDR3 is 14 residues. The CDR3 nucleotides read TGTGCCAGCAGTAATCAGGGTAGGGGTTACGAGCAGTACTTC. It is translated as CASSNQGRGYEQYF.

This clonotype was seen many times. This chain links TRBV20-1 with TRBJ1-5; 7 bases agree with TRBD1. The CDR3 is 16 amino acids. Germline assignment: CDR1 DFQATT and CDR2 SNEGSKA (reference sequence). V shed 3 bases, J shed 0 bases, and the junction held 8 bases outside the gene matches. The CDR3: CSARGQLLSSNQPQHF. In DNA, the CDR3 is TGCAGTGCTAGGGGACAGTTATTATCTAGCAATCAGCCCCAGCATTTT.

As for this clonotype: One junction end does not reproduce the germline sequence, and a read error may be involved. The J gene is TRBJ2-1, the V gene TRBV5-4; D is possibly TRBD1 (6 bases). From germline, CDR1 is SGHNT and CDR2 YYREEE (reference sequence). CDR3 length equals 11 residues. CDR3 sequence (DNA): TGTGCCAGCGGCGGAACAGGGCAGCAGTTTTTC. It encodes CASGGTGQQFF.

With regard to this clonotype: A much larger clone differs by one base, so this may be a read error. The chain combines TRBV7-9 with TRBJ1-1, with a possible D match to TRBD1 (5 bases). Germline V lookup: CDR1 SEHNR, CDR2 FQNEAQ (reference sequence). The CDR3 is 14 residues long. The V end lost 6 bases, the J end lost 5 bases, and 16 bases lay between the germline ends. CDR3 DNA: TGTGCCAGCAGAGCTAAGAGGACATGGACTGAAGCTTTCTTT. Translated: CASRAKRTWTEAFF.

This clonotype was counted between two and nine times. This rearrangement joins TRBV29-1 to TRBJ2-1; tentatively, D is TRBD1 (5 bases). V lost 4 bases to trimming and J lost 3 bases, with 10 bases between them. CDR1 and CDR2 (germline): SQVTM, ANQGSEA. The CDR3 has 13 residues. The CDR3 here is CSVARTIYNEQFF. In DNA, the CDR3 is TGCAGCGTTGCCCGGACAATCTACAATGAGCAGTTCTTC.

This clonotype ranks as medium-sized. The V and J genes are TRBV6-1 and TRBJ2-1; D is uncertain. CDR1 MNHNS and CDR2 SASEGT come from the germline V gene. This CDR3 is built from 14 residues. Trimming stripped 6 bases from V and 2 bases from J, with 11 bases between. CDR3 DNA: TGTGCCAGCAGGGGTACCGATCCCTACAATGAGCAGTTCTTC. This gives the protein CASRGTDPYNEQFF.

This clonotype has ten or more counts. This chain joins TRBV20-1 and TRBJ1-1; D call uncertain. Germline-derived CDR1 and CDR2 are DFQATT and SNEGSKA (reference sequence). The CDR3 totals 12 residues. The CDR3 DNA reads TGCAGGATACAGTCGGTGAACACTGAAGCTTTCTTT. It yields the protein CRIQSVNTEAFF.

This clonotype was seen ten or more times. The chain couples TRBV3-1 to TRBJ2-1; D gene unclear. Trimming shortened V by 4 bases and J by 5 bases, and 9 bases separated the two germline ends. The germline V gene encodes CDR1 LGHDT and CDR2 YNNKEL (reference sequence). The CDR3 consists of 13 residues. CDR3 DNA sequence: TGTGCCAGCAGCCGATCACAGAACAATGAGCAGTTCTTC. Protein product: CASSRSQNNEQFF.